Listed here is a single T cell receptor beta chain. Generated by immunoSEQ multiplex PCR, the TCRdb table keeps only in-frame clones and is missing some. The data show about 220,000 clones, 75% to 90% seen once. This sample was included in a study of blood T cell repertoires in COVID-19. The V end lost 4 bases, the J end lost 3 bases, and 16 bases lay between the germline ends. Germline V lookup: CDR1 SGHRS, CDR2 YFSETQ. This CDR3 is built from 15 residues. Source material: peripheral blood. This receptor was obtained from a man under 40 who had recovered from COVID-19. This chain connects TRBV5-1 to TRBJ1-1, with D possibly matching TRBD1 (6 bases). CDR3 sequence (DNA): TGCGCCAGCAGCGAAGACACAGGGTTTTACACTGAAGCTTTCTTT. This gives the protein CASSEDTGFYTEAFF.